The clone carrying this T cell receptor beta chain was detected many times. Antigen specificity is unknown. Each single cDNA molecule received a unique molecular identifier. One entry per CDR3 protein, called by TCRdb with MiXCR from the 5' RACE reads. The sample shows roughly 30,000 distinct CDR3 sequences, about 6.6% of them seen only once. This CDR3 spans 17 amino acids. The germline CDR1 and CDR2 sequences are DFQATT and SNEGSKA (reference sequence). J was trimmed by 4 bases and V by 6 bases; bases with no gene match: 17. The data belong to a study of early T cells in non-severe SARS-CoV-2 infection. Study-wide background: Unpaired chains resulted from sequencing bulk RNA of unsorted whole blood. The study, taken as a whole, reports: Matching with VDJdb favored anti-spike CD8 responses (missing private and CD4 specificities).

The sequence was obtained from an adult who was a healthcare worker with PCR-confirmed SARS-CoV-2 infection or an uninfected control (not recorded which). This material consisted of whole blood, taken at baseline. The chain couples TRBV20-1 to TRBJ2-3; 9 positions agree with TRBD2. CDR3 protein: CSAPLAGVKSSSDTQYF. The CDR3 nucleotides are TGCAGTGCCCCGTTAGCGGGGGTCAAAAGTAGTTCAGATACGCAGTATTTT.